Here is one TCR beta chain with its context. This sample is drawn from a study of blood T cell repertoires in COVID-19. Per the original methods: Using reference gene primer amplification, nucleated cell counts were estimated. Profiling relied on immunoSEQ multiplex PCR, and the TCRdb table lists in-frame clones only, not all of them. The D gene and trimming were derived from the DNA, and the V and J assignments and clone size from that table. The table has about 310,000 clones, 70% to 90% seen once. The length of the CDR3 is 15 residues. V was cut by 1 base and J by 4 bases, with 13 bases left in between. CDR1 and CDR2 from the germline V gene are MNHEY and SMNVEV (reference sequence). What the recovered Cohort 3 donors had was two negative PCRs, clearance, or symptom resolution.

J is TRBJ1-2 and V is TRBV27; TRBD1 might be the D (5 bases). The specimen was PBMCs or T cells enriched from blood (not recorded which). The receptor's source is a young man who had recovered from COVID-19. The CDR3 region is CASSLLGARGYGYTF. The CDR3 DNA reads TGTGCCAGCAGTTTATTAGGGGCCCGCGGCTATGGCTACACCTTC.